Listed below are T cell receptor beta chains from one sample, sequenced in a study of cytomegalovirus exposure and HLA in healthy donors. Profiled with immunoSEQ multiplex PCR; TCRdb holds only in-frame clones, not every one. The sample lists about 120,000 clones, around three quarters occurring once. Sequencing used PBMCs. The receptors stem from a man aged 25-45 years in good health and CMV-seropositive. The CDR3 runs from the conserved cysteine through the conserved F or W. Fields, in order: J gene, V gene, clone size, D gene, CDR3 protein, CDR3 DNA. The D gene is left open where the match is weak. Clone size is shown for a subset of rows, as once, few, many or a class of expanded clone.

J gene: TRBJ1-2; V gene: TRBV9; clone size: .; D gene: .; CDR3 protein: CASSVHITGLTGYTF; CDR3 DNA: TGTGCCAGCAGCGTACATATTACAGGGTTAACCGGCTACACCTTC
J gene: TRBJ1-4; V gene: TRBV5-1; clone size: .; D gene: .; CDR3 protein: CASSLREARRESGNEKLFF; CDR3 DNA: TGCGCCAGCAGCTTGAGGGAGGCCCGACGGGAGTCGGGGAATGAAAAACTGTTTTTT
J gene: TRBJ1-4; V gene: TRBV4-2; clone size: .; D gene: .; CDR3 protein: CASSHKGLNEKLFF; CDR3 DNA: TGTGCCAGCAGCCATAAGGGGCTGAATGAAAAACTGTTTTTT
J gene: TRBJ2-5; V gene: TRBV27; clone size: .; D gene: .; CDR3 protein: CASRIQGKGETQYF; CDR3 DNA: TGTGCCAGCAGGATCCAGGGGAAGGGAGAGACCCAGTACTTC
J gene: TRBJ2-5; V gene: TRBV2; clone size: .; D gene: TRBD2; CDR3 protein: CASSATTSEETQYF; CDR3 DNA: TGTGCCAGCAGTGCTACGACTAGCGAAGAGACCCAGTACTTC
J gene: TRBJ2-7; V gene: TRBV28; clone size: .; D gene: TRBD2; CDR3 protein: CASRVDGTSTYEQYF; CDR3 DNA: TGTGCCAGCAGGGTGGATGGGACTAGCACCTACGAGCAGTACTTC
J gene: TRBJ2-7; V gene: TRBV7-9; clone size: .; D gene: .; CDR3 protein: CSSSLATVSSYEQYF; CDR3 DNA: TGTTCCAGCAGCTTAGCAACCGTTAGCTCCTACGAGCAGTACTTC
J gene: TRBJ2-7; V gene: TRBV18; clone size: .; D gene: TRBD2; CDR3 protein: CASSRGLAGGIEQYF; CDR3 DNA: TGTGCCAGCTCACGAGGACTAGCGGGAGGGATCGAGCAGTACTTC
J gene: TRBJ1-3; V gene: TRBV11-2; clone size: .; D gene: .; CDR3 protein: CASSARRGISSGNTIYF; CDR3 DNA: TGTGCCAGCAGCGCCCGACGCGGGATTTCCTCTGGAAACACCATATATTTT
J gene: TRBJ2-7; V gene: TRBV7-6; clone size: .; D gene: .; CDR3 protein: CASSLGGQRTYEQYF; CDR3 DNA: TGTGCCAGCAGCTTGGGGGGACAGCGTACCTACGAGCAGTACTTC
J gene: TRBJ1-3; V gene: TRBV7-2; clone size: once; D gene: TRBD1; CDR3 protein: CASSFKGTGGSGNTIYF; CDR3 DNA: TGTGCCAGCAGCTTTAAAGGGACAGGGGGCTCTGGAAACACCATATATTTT
J gene: TRBJ2-7; V gene: TRBV7-9; clone size: .; D gene: TRBD2; CDR3 protein: CASSPPGGGYEQYF; CDR3 DNA: TGTGCCAGCAGCCCCCCCGGGGGGGGCTACGAGCAGTACTTC
J gene: TRBJ2-1; V gene: TRBV7-2; clone size: .; D gene: .; CDR3 protein: CASSLSYNEQFF; CDR3 DNA: TGTGCCAGCAGCCTTTCCTACAATGAGCAGTTCTTC
J gene: TRBJ1-5; V gene: TRBV5-4; clone size: .; D gene: .; CDR3 protein: CASSPGGANQPQHF; CDR3 DNA: TGTGCCAGCAGCCCGGGGGGCGCCAATCAGCCCCAGCATTTT
J gene: TRBJ1-2; V gene: TRBV19; clone size: few; D gene: .; CDR3 protein: CASSIDQGIYGYTF; CDR3 DNA: TGTGCCAGTAGTATAGATCAGGGGATCTATGGCTACACCTTC
J gene: TRBJ2-5; V gene: TRBV9; clone size: .; D gene: .; CDR3 protein: CASSVREGATQYF; CDR3 DNA: TGTGCCAGCAGCGTACGGGAAGGAGCGACCCAGTACTTC
J gene: TRBJ2-1; V gene: TRBV4-2; clone size: .; D gene: .; CDR3 protein: CASSQDPGEGNEQFF; CDR3 DNA: TGTGCCAGCAGCCAAGATCCCGGCGAGGGAAATGAGCAGTTCTTC
J gene: TRBJ2-3; V gene: TRBV7-2; clone size: .; D gene: TRBD1; CDR3 protein: CASSPGTGYDTQYF; CDR3 DNA: TGTGCCAGCAGCCCCGGGACAGGGTATGATACGCAGTATTTT
J gene: TRBJ1-2; V gene: TRBV7-9; clone size: .; D gene: .; CDR3 protein: CASSPSYGYTF; CDR3 DNA: TGTGCCAGCAGCCCGAGCTATGGCTACACCTTC
J gene: TRBJ2-3; V gene: TRBV13; clone size: .; D gene: TRBD2; CDR3 protein: CASSQDSGAFTDTQYF; CDR3 DNA: TGTGCCAGCAGCCAAGATAGCGGGGCCTTCACAGATACGCAGTATTTT
J gene: TRBJ2-7; V gene: TRBV6-1; clone size: .; D gene: .; CDR3 protein: CASSIIESYEQYF; CDR3 DNA: TGTGCCAGCAGTATTATAGAGTCCTACGAGCAGTACTTC
J gene: TRBJ2-1; V gene: TRBV4-1; clone size: .; D gene: TRBD2; CDR3 protein: CASSQDGGGYNEQFF; CDR3 DNA: TGCGCCAGCAGCCAAGATGGCGGGGGATACAATGAGCAGTTCTTC
J gene: TRBJ2-1; V gene: TRBV11-3; clone size: .; D gene: TRBD1; CDR3 protein: CASSPDSGQGNEQFF; CDR3 DNA: TGTGCCAGCAGCCCCGATTCCGGACAGGGGAATGAGCAGTTCTTC
J gene: TRBJ2-3; V gene: TRBV9; clone size: .; D gene: TRBD2; CDR3 protein: CASSGLSGSTDTQYF; CDR3 DNA: TGTGCCAGCAGTGGCCTTAGCGGGAGCACAGATACGCAGTATTTT
J gene: TRBJ2-7; V gene: TRBV12-5; clone size: once; D gene: TRBD1; CDR3 protein: CASGPGGPGQGAREQYF; CDR3 DNA: TGTGCTAGTGGTCCCGGAGGTCCGGGACAGGGGGCTCGCGAGCAGTACTTC
J gene: TRBJ2-7; V gene: TRBV7-2; clone size: .; D gene: TRBD2; CDR3 protein: CASSSGLAGGQGEQYF; CDR3 DNA: TGTGCCAGCAGCTCGGGACTAGCGGGGGGGCAAGGGGAGCAGTACTTC
J gene: TRBJ2-5; V gene: TRBV5-4; clone size: once; D gene: TRBD2; CDR3 protein: CASSLAAGGRSGEQYF; CDR3 DNA: TGTGCCAGCAGCTTGGCCGCGGGAGGGCGATCGGGAGAGCAGTACTTC
J gene: TRBJ2-1; V gene: TRBV2; clone size: .; D gene: .; CDR3 protein: CASSYYANEQFF; CDR3 DNA: TGTGCCAGCAGTTATTACGCGAATGAGCAGTTCTTC
J gene: TRBJ2-7; V gene: TRBV7-6; clone size: few; D gene: .; CDR3 protein: CASSLSGSLFHEQYF; CDR3 DNA: TGTGCCAGCAGCTTATCCGGGAGTTTATTCCACGAGCAGTACTTC
J gene: TRBJ2-5; V gene: TRBV13; clone size: .; D gene: .; CDR3 protein: CASSLGLGETQYF; CDR3 DNA: TGTGCCAGCAGCTTAGGACTAGGAGAGACCCAGTACTTC
J gene: TRBJ2-1; V gene: TRBV10-3; clone size: .; D gene: TRBD1; CDR3 protein: CAISVPGGDEQFF; CDR3 DNA: TGTGCCATCAGTGTCCCAGGGGGCGATGAGCAGTTCTTC
J gene: TRBJ2-1; V gene: TRBV27; clone size: .; D gene: .; CDR3 protein: CASSLDFYNEQFF; CDR3 DNA: TGTGCCAGCAGTTTGGACTTCTACAATGAGCAGTTCTTC
J gene: TRBJ2-6; V gene: TRBV11-1; clone size: .; D gene: TRBD1; CDR3 protein: CASSWTGVTGANVLTF; CDR3 DNA: TGTGCCAGCAGTTGGACAGGGGTCACCGGGGCCAACGTCCTGACTTTC
J gene: TRBJ1-1; V gene: TRBV11-2; clone size: .; D gene: .; CDR3 protein: CASSLGGMRNTEAFF; CDR3 DNA: TGTGCCAGCAGCTTAGGAGGGATGAGGAACACTGAAGCTTTCTTT
J gene: TRBJ1-4; V gene: TRBV6-9; clone size: .; D gene: .; CDR3 protein: CACSIGGDATNEKLFF; CDR3 DNA: TGTGCCTGCAGTATCGGGGGGGATGCAACTAATGAAAAACTGTTTTTT
J gene: TRBJ2-7; V gene: TRBV7-9; clone size: .; D gene: TRBD1; CDR3 protein: CASSLVGGGQGYYEQYF; CDR3 DNA: TGTGCCAGCAGCTTAGTAGGAGGGGGACAGGGGTACTACGAGCAGTACTTC
J gene: TRBJ1-3; V gene: TRBV28; clone size: .; D gene: .; CDR3 protein: CASSFGRDFGNTIYF; CDR3 DNA: TGTGCCAGCAGTTTCGGTCGAGACTTTGGAAACACCATATATTTT
J gene: TRBJ2-7; V gene: TRBV28; clone size: .; D gene: .; CDR3 protein: CASTSSYEQYF; CDR3 DNA: TGTGCCAGCACATCCTCCTACGAGCAGTACTTC
J gene: TRBJ1-2; V gene: TRBV4-1; clone size: .; D gene: .; CDR3 protein: CASSQGPDRRGYGYTF; CDR3 DNA: TGCGCCAGCAGCCAAGGGCCGGACAGACGGGGCTATGGCTACACCTTC
J gene: TRBJ1-3; V gene: TRBV7-9; clone size: .; D gene: .; CDR3 protein: CALGGFVNTIYF; CDR3 DNA: TGTGCCCTAGGAGGGTTCGTAAACACCATATATTTT
J gene: TRBJ2-1; V gene: TRBV27; clone size: .; D gene: .; CDR3 protein: CASSYHSLYNEQFF; CDR3 DNA: TGTGCCAGCAGTTACCACTCACTCTACAATGAGCAGTTCTTC
J gene: TRBJ2-1; V gene: TRBV4-3; clone size: .; D gene: TRBD2; CDR3 protein: CASSQEGPSGRRTYNEQFF; CDR3 DNA: TGCGCCAGCAGCCAAGAGGGTCCTAGCGGGAGGAGGACCTACAATGAGCAGTTCTTC
J gene: TRBJ2-2; V gene: TRBV14; clone size: .; D gene: TRBD1; CDR3 protein: CASSPLDRDTGELFF; CDR3 DNA: TGTGCCAGCAGCCCGCTCGACAGGGACACCGGGGAGCTGTTTTTT
J gene: TRBJ1-2; V gene: TRBV10-3; clone size: .; D gene: TRBD1; CDR3 protein: CAISDQALDRDRGYTF; CDR3 DNA: TGTGCCATCAGTGATCAGGCCCTGGACAGGGACCGTGGCTACACCTTC
J gene: TRBJ1-4; V gene: TRBV5-1; clone size: once; D gene: TRBD1; CDR3 protein: CASRLGGQGNEKLFF; CDR3 DNA: TGCGCCAGCAGACTTGGGGGACAGGGTAATGAAAAACTGTTTTTT
J gene: TRBJ2-3; V gene: TRBV13; clone size: .; D gene: .; CDR3 protein: CASSSLAGASTDTQYF; CDR3 DNA: TGTGCCAGCAGCTCCCTGGCGGGGGCCAGCACAGATACGCAGTATTTT
J gene: TRBJ2-3; V gene: TRBV4-3; clone size: .; D gene: .; CDR3 protein: CASSLDRWGADTQYF; CDR3 DNA: TGCGCCAGCAGCCTTGACAGATGGGGGGCAGATACGCAGTATTTT
J gene: TRBJ1-2; V gene: TRBV19; clone size: once; D gene: .; CDR3 protein: CASSMIDSVSYGYTF; CDR3 DNA: TGTGCCAGTAGTATGATTGACAGCGTCTCCTATGGCTACACCTTC
J gene: TRBJ1-1; V gene: TRBV30; clone size: .; D gene: .; CDR3 protein: CAWSPGIANTEAFF; CDR3 DNA: TGTGCCTGGAGTCCAGGGATCGCGAACACTGAAGCTTTCTTT
J gene: TRBJ2-5; V gene: TRBV11-2; clone size: .; D gene: .; CDR3 protein: CASSLVAKGSAETQYF; CDR3 DNA: TGTGCCAGCAGCTTAGTAGCGAAAGGGTCCGCAGAGACCCAGTACTTC
J gene: TRBJ1-5; V gene: TRBV19; clone size: .; D gene: .; CDR3 protein: CASSIGGSNQPQHF; CDR3 DNA: TGTGCCAGTAGTATTGGGGGGAGCAATCAGCCCCAGCATTTT
J gene: TRBJ2-7; V gene: TRBV5-1; clone size: .; D gene: TRBD2; CDR3 protein: CASSPSTSGSYEQYF; CDR3 DNA: TGCGCCAGCAGCCCCAGCACTAGCGGGAGCTACGAGCAGTACTTC
J gene: TRBJ1-5; V gene: TRBV5-1; clone size: .; D gene: .; CDR3 protein: CASSLLPGNQPQHF; CDR3 DNA: TGCGCCAGCAGCCTACTCCCGGGGAATCAGCCCCAGCATTTT
J gene: TRBJ2-3; V gene: TRBV7-9; clone size: .; D gene: TRBD2; CDR3 protein: CSSSFGGRTDTQYF; CDR3 DNA: TGTTCCAGCAGCTTTGGCGGGAGAACAGATACGCAGTATTTT
J gene: TRBJ2-2; V gene: TRBV6-5; clone size: .; D gene: .; CDR3 protein: CASSSGGGELFF; CDR3 DNA: TGTGCCAGCAGTTCCGGGGGCGGGGAGCTGTTTTTT
J gene: TRBJ2-3; V gene: TRBV5-4; clone size: once; D gene: .; CDR3 protein: CASSLLQGNTDTQYF; CDR3 DNA: TGTGCCAGCAGCTTATTACAGGGAAACACAGATACGCAGTATTTT
J gene: TRBJ1-5; V gene: TRBV4-2; clone size: .; D gene: TRBD1; CDR3 protein: CASSPGTGYSNQPQHF; CDR3 DNA: TGTGCCAGCAGCCCTGGGACAGGCTATAGCAATCAGCCCCAGCATTTT
J gene: TRBJ1-4; V gene: TRBV18; clone size: .; D gene: .; CDR3 protein: CASSPTRGSTNEKLFF; CDR3 DNA: TGTGCCAGCTCACCGACGAGGGGGAGCACTAATGAAAAACTGTTTTTT
J gene: TRBJ2-7; V gene: TRBV7-9; clone size: .; D gene: .; CDR3 protein: CASSLTTPQDEQYF; CDR3 DNA: TGTGCCAGCAGCTTAACCACCCCACAGGACGAGCAGTACTTC